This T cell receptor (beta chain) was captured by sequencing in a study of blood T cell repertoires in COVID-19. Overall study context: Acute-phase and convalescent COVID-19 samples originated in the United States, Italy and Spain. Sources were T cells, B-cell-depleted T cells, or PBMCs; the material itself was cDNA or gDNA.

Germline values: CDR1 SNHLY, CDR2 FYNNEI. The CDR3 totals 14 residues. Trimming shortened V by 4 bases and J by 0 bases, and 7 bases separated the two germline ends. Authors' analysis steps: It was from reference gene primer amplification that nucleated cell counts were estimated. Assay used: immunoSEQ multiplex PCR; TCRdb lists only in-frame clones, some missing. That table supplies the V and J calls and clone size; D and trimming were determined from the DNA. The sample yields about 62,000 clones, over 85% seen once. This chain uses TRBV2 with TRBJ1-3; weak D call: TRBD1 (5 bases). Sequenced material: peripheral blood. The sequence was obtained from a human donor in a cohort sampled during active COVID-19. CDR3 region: CASSVGGSGNTIYF. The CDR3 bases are TGTGCCAGCAGTGTGGGGGGCTCTGGAAACACCATATATTTT.